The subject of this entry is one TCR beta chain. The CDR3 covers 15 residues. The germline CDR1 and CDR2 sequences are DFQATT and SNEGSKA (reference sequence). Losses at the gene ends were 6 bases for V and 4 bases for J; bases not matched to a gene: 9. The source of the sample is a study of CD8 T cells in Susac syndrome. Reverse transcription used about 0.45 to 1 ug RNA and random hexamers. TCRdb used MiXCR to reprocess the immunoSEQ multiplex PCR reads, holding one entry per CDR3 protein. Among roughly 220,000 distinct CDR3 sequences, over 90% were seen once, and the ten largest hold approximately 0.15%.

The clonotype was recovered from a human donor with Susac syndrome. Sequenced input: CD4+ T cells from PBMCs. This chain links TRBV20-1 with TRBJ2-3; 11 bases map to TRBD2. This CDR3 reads CSAQWASGGSDTQYF. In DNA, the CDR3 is TGCAGTGCGCAGTGGGCTAGCGGGGGGTCAGATACGCAGTATTTT.